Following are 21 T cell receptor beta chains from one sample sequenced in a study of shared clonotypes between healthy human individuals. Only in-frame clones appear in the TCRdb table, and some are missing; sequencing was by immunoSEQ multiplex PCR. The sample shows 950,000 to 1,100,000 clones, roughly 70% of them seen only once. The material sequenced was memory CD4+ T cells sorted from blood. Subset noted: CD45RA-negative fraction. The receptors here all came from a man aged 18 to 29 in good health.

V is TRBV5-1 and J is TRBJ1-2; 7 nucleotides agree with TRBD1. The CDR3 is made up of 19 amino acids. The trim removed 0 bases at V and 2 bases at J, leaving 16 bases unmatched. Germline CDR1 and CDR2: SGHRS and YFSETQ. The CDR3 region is CASSLGTGSSFAGNYGYTF. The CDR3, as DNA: TGCGCCAGCAGCTTGGGGACAGGAAGTTCCTTCGCCGGGAACTATGGCTACACCTTC. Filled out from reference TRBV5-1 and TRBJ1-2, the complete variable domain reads KAGVTQTPRYLIKTRGQQVTLSCSPISGHRSVSWYQQTPGQGLQFLFEYFSETQRNKGNFPGRFSGRQFSNSRSEMNVSTLELGDSALYLCASSLGTGSSFAGNYGYTFGSGTRLTVV.

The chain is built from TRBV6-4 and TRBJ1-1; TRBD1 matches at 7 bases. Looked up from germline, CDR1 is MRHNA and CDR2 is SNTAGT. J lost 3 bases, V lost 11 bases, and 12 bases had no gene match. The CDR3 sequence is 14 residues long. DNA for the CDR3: TGTGCCGCCGAACAGGGGATGAAGGACACTGAAGCTTTCTTT. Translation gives CAAEQGMKDTEAFF.

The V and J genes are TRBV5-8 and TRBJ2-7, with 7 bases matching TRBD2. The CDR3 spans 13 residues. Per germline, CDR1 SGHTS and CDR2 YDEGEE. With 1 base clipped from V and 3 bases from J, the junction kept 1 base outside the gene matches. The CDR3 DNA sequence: TGTGCCAGCAGCTTGCTAGCGGTCTACGAGCAGTACTTC. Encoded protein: CASSLLAVYEQYF.

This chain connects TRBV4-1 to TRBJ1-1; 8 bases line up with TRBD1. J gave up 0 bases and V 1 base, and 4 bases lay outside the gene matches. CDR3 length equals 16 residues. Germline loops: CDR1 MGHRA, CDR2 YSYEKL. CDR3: CASSQGTGGVNTEAFF. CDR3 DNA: TGCGCCAGCAGCCAAGGAACAGGGGGTGTGAACACTGAAGCTTTCTTT.

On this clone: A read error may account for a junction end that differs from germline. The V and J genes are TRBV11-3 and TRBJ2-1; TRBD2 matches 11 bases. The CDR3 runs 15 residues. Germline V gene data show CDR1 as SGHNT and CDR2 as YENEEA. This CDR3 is CTSSLLAGAGNEQFF. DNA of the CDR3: TGTACCAGCAGCCTACTAGCGGGGGCGGGCAATGAGCAGTTCTTC.

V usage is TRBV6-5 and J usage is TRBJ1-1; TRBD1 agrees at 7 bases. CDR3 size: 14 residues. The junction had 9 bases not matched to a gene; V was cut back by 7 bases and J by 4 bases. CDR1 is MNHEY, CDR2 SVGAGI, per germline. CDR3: CASNVRGRSTEAFF. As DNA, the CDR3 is TGTGCCAGCAATGTTAGGGGGCGTAGCACTGAAGCTTTCTTT.

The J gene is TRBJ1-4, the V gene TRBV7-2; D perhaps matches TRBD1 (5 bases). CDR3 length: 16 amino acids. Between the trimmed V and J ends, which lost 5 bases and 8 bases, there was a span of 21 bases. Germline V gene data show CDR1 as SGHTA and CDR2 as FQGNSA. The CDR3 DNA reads TGTGCCAGCAGCGGGGGTGGGGCTTCGATGTTCGAAAAACTGTTTTTT. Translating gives CASSGGGASMFEKLFF.

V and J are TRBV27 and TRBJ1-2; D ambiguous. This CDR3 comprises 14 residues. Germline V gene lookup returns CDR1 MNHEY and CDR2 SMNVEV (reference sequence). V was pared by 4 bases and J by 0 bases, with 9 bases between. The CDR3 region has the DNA TGTGCCAGCAGTTCTTCCAGAGCTAACTATGGCTACACCTTC. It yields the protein CASSSSRANYGYTF.

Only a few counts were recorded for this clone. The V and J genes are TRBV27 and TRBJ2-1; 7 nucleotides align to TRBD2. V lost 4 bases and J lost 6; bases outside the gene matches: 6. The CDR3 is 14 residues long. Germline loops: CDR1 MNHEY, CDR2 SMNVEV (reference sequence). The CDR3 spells CASSYAGEGNEQFF. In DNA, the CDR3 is TGTGCCAGCAGTTATGCGGGAGAGGGCAATGAGCAGTTCTTC.

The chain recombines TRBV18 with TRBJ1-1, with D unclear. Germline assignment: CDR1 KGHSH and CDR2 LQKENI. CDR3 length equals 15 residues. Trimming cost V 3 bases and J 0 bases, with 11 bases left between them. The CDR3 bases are TGTGCCAGCTCACCCAGCAGCCATATGAACACTGAAGCTTTCTTT. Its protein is CASSPSSHMNTEAFF.

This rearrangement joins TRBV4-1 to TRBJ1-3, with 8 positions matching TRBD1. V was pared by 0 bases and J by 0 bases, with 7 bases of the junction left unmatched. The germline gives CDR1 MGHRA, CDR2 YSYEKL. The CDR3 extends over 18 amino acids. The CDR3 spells CASSQDLAGGFSGNTIYF. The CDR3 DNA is TGCGCCAGCAGCCAAGATCTAGCAGGGGGCTTCTCTGGAAACACCATATATTTT.

The CDR3 loop is CASSLGSSGGGQTQYF. The CDR3 DNA follows: TGCGCCAGCAGCTTGGGGTCTAGCGGGGGCGGGCAGACCCAGTACTTC. The V call is TRBV5-1, the J call TRBJ2-5; TRBD2 matches at 10 bases. Losses at the gene ends were 0 bases for V and 6 bases for J; bases not matched to a gene: 8. The germline gives CDR1 SGHRS, CDR2 YFSETQ. The CDR3 sequence is 16 residues long.

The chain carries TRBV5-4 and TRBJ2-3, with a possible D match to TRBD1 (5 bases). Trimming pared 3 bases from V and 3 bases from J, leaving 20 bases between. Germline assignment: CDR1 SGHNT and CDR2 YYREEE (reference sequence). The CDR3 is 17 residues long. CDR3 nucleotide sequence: TGTGCCAGCAGCTGGAGTTCAGGGTTTTCCGAGACAGATACGCAGTATTTT. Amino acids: CASSWSSGFSETDTQYF.

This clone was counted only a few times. CDR3: CASSGSGGGYEQYF. DNA for the CDR3: TGTGCCAGCAGTGGCTCAGGGGGTGGGTACGAGCAGTACTTC. The V gene is TRBV27, the J gene TRBJ2-7, with 7 bases lining up with TRBD1. From germline, CDR1 is MNHEY and CDR2 SMNVEV (reference sequence). V lost 5 bases and J lost 4; bases outside the gene matches: 8. CDR3 length: 14 residues.

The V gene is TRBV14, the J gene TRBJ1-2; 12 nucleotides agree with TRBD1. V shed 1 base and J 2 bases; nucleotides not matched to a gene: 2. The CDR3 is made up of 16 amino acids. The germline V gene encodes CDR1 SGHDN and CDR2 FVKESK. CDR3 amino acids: CASSQAGTGGNYGYTF. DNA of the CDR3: TGTGCCAGCAGCCAAGCAGGGACAGGGGGCAACTATGGCTACACCTTC.

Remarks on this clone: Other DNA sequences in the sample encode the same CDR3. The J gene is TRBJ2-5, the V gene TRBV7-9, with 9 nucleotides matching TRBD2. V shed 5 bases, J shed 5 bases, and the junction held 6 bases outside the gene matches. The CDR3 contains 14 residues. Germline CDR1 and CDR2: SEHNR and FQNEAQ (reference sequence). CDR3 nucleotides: TGTGCCAGCAGCCCGCGGGAGGGTGGGGAGACCCAGTACTTC. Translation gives CASSPREGGETQYF.

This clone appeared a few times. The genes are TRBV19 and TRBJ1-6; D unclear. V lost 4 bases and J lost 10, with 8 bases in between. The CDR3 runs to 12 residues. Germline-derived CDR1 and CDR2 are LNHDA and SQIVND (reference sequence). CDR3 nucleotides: TGTGCCAGTAGTACCCCGGGATCACCCCTCCACTTT. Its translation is CASSTPGSPLHF.

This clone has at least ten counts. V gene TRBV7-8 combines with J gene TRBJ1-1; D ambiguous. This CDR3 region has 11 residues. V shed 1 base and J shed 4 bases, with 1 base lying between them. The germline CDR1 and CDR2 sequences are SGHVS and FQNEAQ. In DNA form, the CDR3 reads TGTGCCAGCAGCTTAGTCACTGAAGCTTTCTTT. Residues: CASSLVTEAFF.

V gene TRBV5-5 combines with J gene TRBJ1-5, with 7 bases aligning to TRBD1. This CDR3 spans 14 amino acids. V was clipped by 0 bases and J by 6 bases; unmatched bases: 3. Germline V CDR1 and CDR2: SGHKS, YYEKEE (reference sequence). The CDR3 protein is CASSLGQGIQPQHF. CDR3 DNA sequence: TGTGCCAGCAGCTTGGGACAGGGTATTCAGCCCCAGCATTTT.

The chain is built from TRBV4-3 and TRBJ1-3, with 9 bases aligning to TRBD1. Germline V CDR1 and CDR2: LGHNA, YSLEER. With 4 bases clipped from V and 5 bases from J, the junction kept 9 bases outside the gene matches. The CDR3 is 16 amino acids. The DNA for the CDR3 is TGCGCCAGCAGCCCTGGACAGGGGAAGGGACGAAACACCATATATTTT. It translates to CASSPGQGKGRNTIYF.

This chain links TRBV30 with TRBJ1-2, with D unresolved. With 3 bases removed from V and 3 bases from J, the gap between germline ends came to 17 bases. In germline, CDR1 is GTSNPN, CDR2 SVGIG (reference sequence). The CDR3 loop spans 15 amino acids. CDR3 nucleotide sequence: TGTGCCTGGAGCACTAATCGACGGAGGGACTATGGCTACACCTTC. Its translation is CAWSTNRRRDYGYTF.